This entry lists 29 T cell receptor beta chains sequenced from one sample in a study of blood T cell repertoires in COVID-19. Only in-frame clones appear in the TCRdb table, and some are missing; sequencing was by immunoSEQ multiplex PCR. The sample shows over 150,000 clones, around 85% of them seen only once. Sequencing input: peripheral blood. The origin of the receptors is a man aged 25 to 40 with acute or convalescent COVID-19.

The rearrangement uses TRBV27 and TRBJ2-2, with TRBD2 identical over 11 bases. Germline trimming cut 1 base from V and 6 bases from J; bases unmatched to any gene: 4. Germline CDR1 reads MNHEY; CDR2 reads SMNVEV (reference sequence). The CDR3 covers 16 residues. The CDR3 is CASSLWGLAAPGELFF. The CDR3, as DNA: TGTGCCAGCAGTTTATGGGGACTAGCGGCCCCCGGGGAGCTGTTTTTT.

The V call is TRBV27, the J call TRBJ2-7; D perhaps matches TRBD1 (6 bases). The V gene lost 2 bases and the J gene lost 4 bases, with 18 bases spanning the gap. From germline, CDR1 is MNHEY and CDR2 SMNVEV (reference sequence). This CDR3 is built from 16 residues. The CDR3 region is CASSLGFGQSFYEQYF. In DNA form, the CDR3 reads TGTGCCAGCAGTTTAGGGTTTGGACAGTCTTTTTACGAGCAGTACTTC.

The chain is built from TRBV2 and TRBJ2-7; 9 bases agree with TRBD1. Losses at the gene ends were 10 bases for V and 1 base for J; bases not matched to a gene: 8. Germline CDR1 SNHLY, CDR2 FYNNEI. The CDR3 runs to 14 residues. Written as DNA, the CDR3 is TGTGCCACTAGGGGACAGGGCTTTTCCTACGAGCAGTACTTC. This encodes CATRGQGFSYEQYF.

This clone has just a few counts. This chain links TRBV27 with TRBJ1-5; D is undetermined. CDR1 is MNHEY and CDR2 is SMNVEV in the germline V gene (reference sequence). This CDR3 contains 16 residues. The germline V and J ends were trimmed by 3 bases and 4 bases, with 16 bases remaining between them. This CDR3 reads CASSFKGGFLNQPQHF. CDR3 bases: TGTGCCAGCAGTTTTAAAGGAGGGTTCCTGAATCAGCCCCAGCATTTT.

The V gene is TRBV7-9, the J gene TRBJ1-2; 9 positions agree with TRBD1. The germline V gene has CDR1 SEHNR and CDR2 FQNEAQ (reference sequence). J was trimmed by 6 bases and V by 1 base; bases with no gene match: 3. This CDR3 comprises 14 residues. The CDR3: CASSLGTGGNGYTF. Here the CDR3 DNA reads TGTGCCAGCAGCTTAGGAACAGGGGGCAATGGCTACACCTTC.

The genes are TRBV7-9 and TRBJ2-1, with D uncertain. The CDR3 covers 15 residues. V was clipped by 4 bases and J by 0 bases, with 10 bases between them. CDR1 SEHNR and CDR2 FQNEAQ come from the germline V gene (reference sequence). This CDR3 reads CASSSYNSSYNEQFF. The CDR3 DNA reads TGTGCCAGCAGCTCCTATAATAGCTCCTACAATGAGCAGTTCTTC.

The CDR3 DNA follows: TGTGCCAGCAGCTTGCAGATAGGAGGGGTAGGTGGCTACACCTTC. It is translated as CASSLQIGGVGGYTF. The chain links TRBV7-6 to TRBJ1-2; maybe TRBD1 (5 bases). The V and J ends lost 3 bases and 7 bases respectively, with 18 bases between them. Germline V gene sequence: CDR1 SGHVS, CDR2 FNYEAQ. The CDR3 covers 15 residues.

The rearrangement joins TRBV5-4 to TRBJ1-6; D is possibly TRBD1 (5 bases). From germline, CDR1 is SGHNT and CDR2 YYREEE (reference sequence). The CDR3 runs to 13 residues. Trimming cost V 4 bases and J 7 bases, with 9 bases left between them. The CDR3 loop is CASSPGLNSPLHF. The DNA of the CDR3 is TGTGCCAGCAGCCCGGGACTCAATTCACCCCTCCACTTT.

The chain couples TRBV7-3 to TRBJ2-3, with D maybe TRBD2 (5 bases). This CDR3 region has 14 residues. Germline lookup yields CDR1 SGHTA and CDR2 FQGTGA. V dropped 4 bases and J dropped 4 bases, with 12 bases sitting between them. The DNA of the CDR3 is TGTGCCAGCAGCTACGGACTTGCTCCAGATACGCAGTATTTT. Translated: CASSYGLAPDTQYF.

V and J are TRBV5-4 and TRBJ2-7; the match to TRBD1 covers 9 bases. V shed 4 bases, J shed 0 bases, and the junction held 11 bases outside the gene matches. Germline V CDR1 and CDR2: SGHNT, YYREEE (reference sequence). This CDR3 contains 17 residues. Here the CDR3 DNA reads TGTGCCAGCAGCAGCGGAGCCGGACAGGGGAGCTCCTACGAGCAGTACTTC. Translating gives CASSSGAGQGSSYEQYF.

In DNA form, the CDR3 reads TGTGTTCCTGTAACTAATGAAAAACTGTTTTTT. This translates into CVPVTNEKLFF. This chain joins TRBV6-6 and TRBJ1-4, with D unclear. The CDR3 has 11 amino acids. The germline gives CDR1 MNHNY, CDR2 SVGAGI (reference sequence).

The gene calls are TRBV7-2 and TRBJ2-1, with D possibly matching TRBD2 (6 bases). Germline assignment: CDR1 SGHTA and CDR2 FQGNSA. The V end was cut by 3 bases, the J end by 6 bases, with 15 bases between. CDR3 size: 15 residues. CDR3 nucleotide sequence: TGTGCCAGCAGCTTCTTTAAGACTAGAGGCAATGAGCAGTTCTTC. Protein product: CASSFFKTRGNEQFF.

V and J are TRBV30 and TRBJ1-5; 9 bases are a match to TRBD1. This CDR3 spans 16 amino acids. V was pared by 3 bases and J by 1 base, with 7 bases of the junction left unmatched. Germline V gene data show CDR1 as GTSNPN and CDR2 as SVGIG (reference sequence). Here the CDR3 DNA reads TGTGCCTGGAGGGCTGGGACAGGGATAAGCAATCAGCCCCAGCATTTT. Amino acids: CAWRAGTGISNQPQHF. The whole variable domain, remainder taken from reference TRBV30 and TRBJ1-5, is SQTIHQWPATLVQPVGSPLSLECTVEGTSNPNLYWYRQAAGRGLQLLFYSVGIGQISSEVPQNLSASRPQDRQFILSSKKLLLSDSGFYLCAWRAGTGISNQPQHFGDGTRLSIL.

The chain links TRBV2 to TRBJ2-7; D may be TRBD1 (6 bases). From germline, CDR1 is SNHLY and CDR2 FYNNEI. V was cut by 4 bases and J by 6 bases, with 10 bases left in between. This CDR3 region has 12 residues. The CDR3 nucleotides read TGTGCCAGCAGTGGGAACAGGGTCGAGCAGTACTTC. It is translated as CASSGNRVEQYF. Looking up the rest from reference TRBV2 and TRBJ2-7 gives the full variable domain: EPEVTQTPSHQVTQMGQEVILRCVPISNHLYFYWYRQILGQKVEFLVSFYNNEISEKSEIFDDQFSVERPDGSNFTLKIRSTKLEDSAMYFCASSGNRVEQYFGPGTRLTVT.

The chain uses TRBV11-1 and TRBJ2-3, with TRBD1 matching 8 bases. Germline CDR1 SGHAT, CDR2 FQDESV (reference sequence). V was clipped by 4 bases and J by 5 bases; unmatched bases: 8. There are 15 residues in the CDR3. CDR3 protein: CASSSLDRVGDTQYF. The CDR3 nucleotides read TGTGCCAGCAGCTCGTTGGACAGGGTGGGAGATACGCAGTATTTT.

V is TRBV28 and J is TRBJ1-2; 7 positions agree with TRBD1. V lost 8 bases to trimming and J lost 2 bases; unmatched junction nucleotides: 8. The CDR3 is 14 residues long. CDR1 is MDHEN and CDR2 is SYDVKM in the germline V gene. CDR3 region: CASLPPDRNYGYTF. The CDR3 DNA is TGTGCCAGCTTACCCCCGGACAGGAACTATGGCTACACCTTC.

V and J are TRBV11-2 and TRBJ1-4; 7 bases are a match to TRBD1. CDR1 and CDR2 (germline): SGHAT, FQNNGV. J was trimmed by 5 bases and V by 2 bases; bases with no gene match: 5. This CDR3 has 15 amino acids. In DNA form, the CDR3 reads TGTGCCAGCAGCTTATCCGGACAGGCGAATGAAAAACTGTTTTTT. This codes for CASSLSGQANEKLFF. The full variable domain, in which reference TRBV11-2 and TRBJ1-4 provide the parts outside the CDR3, is EAGVAQSPRYKIIEKRQSVAFWCNPISGHATLYWYQQILGQGPKLLIQFQNNGVVDDSQLPKDRFSAERLKGVDSTLKIQPAKLEDSAVYLCASSLSGQANEKLFFGSGTQLSVL.

The chain joins TRBV10-1 to TRBJ1-1; D call uncertain. Per germline, CDR1 WNHNN and CDR2 SYGVQD (reference sequence). This CDR3 has 12 residues. The ends were cut back, 2 bases at V and 11 bases at J, with 12 bases in the middle. The CDR3: CASSEGPSEAFF. CDR3 nucleotides: TGCGCCAGCAGTGAGGGCCCCAGCGAGGCTTTCTTT.

This clone was counted a single time. The rearrangement uses TRBV5-1 and TRBJ1-1; D is perhaps TRBD1 (6 bases). With 0 bases removed from V and 6 bases from J, the gap between germline ends came to 12 bases. The germline gives CDR1 SGHRS, CDR2 YFSETQ. The length of the CDR3 is 14 residues. The CDR3 DNA is TGCGCCAGCAGCTTGGCAGGGGCAGGGGCTGAAGCTTTCTTT. Translation gives CASSLAGAGAEAFF.

This chain connects TRBV5-1 to TRBJ1-6; TRBD1 matches at 7 bases. Germline V gene lookup returns CDR1 SGHRS and CDR2 YFSETQ. The CDR3 contains 15 residues. Trimming removed 1 base from V and 8 bases from J; junction bases left unmatched: 6. The CDR3 protein is CASSLHRGYDSPLHF. Written as DNA, the CDR3 is TGCGCCAGCAGCTTGCACAGGGGATATGATTCACCCCTCCACTTT.

This clone was found a few times. This chain joins TRBV18 and TRBJ2-1; no clear D. CDR3 length: 15 amino acids. V was trimmed by 2 bases and J by 0 bases, leaving 8 bases between them. Germline V CDR1 and CDR2: KGHSH, LQKENI. The CDR3 reads CASSPRPGSYNEQFF. For the CDR3, the DNA is TGTGCCAGCTCACCAAGGCCGGGCTCCTACAATGAGCAGTTCTTC.

The chain has TRBV5-1 and TRBJ1-6; TRBD1 is a possible D gene (6 bases). V was trimmed by 2 bases and J by 8 bases, leaving 11 bases between them. This CDR3 has 14 residues. Germline V gene sequence: CDR1 SGHRS, CDR2 YFSETQ. The chain's CDR3 is CASSLGTLYSPLHF. For the CDR3, the DNA is TGCGCCAGCAGCTTAGGGACACTGTATTCACCCCTCCACTTT.

V usage is TRBV25-1 and J usage is TRBJ1-2, with 7 bases lining up with TRBD1. The CDR3 sequence is 18 residues long. CDR1 and CDR2 from the germline V gene are MGHDK and SYGVNS. J lost 7 bases, V lost 0 bases, and 17 bases had no gene match. CDR3 region: CASSEYRGGGTNSGGYTF. DNA of the CDR3: TGTGCCAGCAGTGAATATCGAGGGGGCGGGACAAATTCAGGTGGCTACACCTTC.

V is TRBV13 and J is TRBJ1-2; D ambiguous. Germline values: CDR1 PRHDT, CDR2 FYEKMQ (reference sequence). The CDR3 is 12 residues long. The V end was cut by 1 base, the J end by 8 bases, with 8 bases between. CDR3 in amino acids: CASSLVREGYTF. For the CDR3, the DNA is TGTGCCAGCAGCTTAGTACGGGAGGGCTACACCTTC. The variable domain in full, with the rest retrieved from reference TRBV13 and TRBJ1-2, is AAGVIQSPRHLIKEKRETATLKCYPIPRHDTVYWYQQGPGQDPQFLISFYEKMQSDKGSIPDRFSAQQFSDYHSELNMSSLELGDSALYFCASSLVREGYTFGSGTRLTVV.

The gene calls are TRBV6-6 and TRBJ1-1, with D perhaps TRBD1 (5 bases). Germline V gene lookup returns CDR1 MNHNY and CDR2 SVGAGI (reference sequence). The CDR3 is 12 residues long. Trimming removed 8 bases at V and 6 bases at J, with 13 bases between. The CDR3 nucleotides are TGTGCCAGCCTGGGGGACTTCGCTGAAGCTTTCTTT. As protein: CASLGDFAEAFF.

V is TRBV30 and J is TRBJ2-7, with a weak D call TRBD2 (5 bases). The CDR3 is 13 amino acids. Deletions cut 2 bases from V and 6 bases from J, with 14 bases between. In germline, CDR1 is GTSNPN, CDR2 SVGIG (reference sequence). CDR3 residues: CAWSPLGASEQYF. In DNA, the CDR3 is TGTGCCTGGAGTCCCCTGGGAGCTAGCGAGCAGTACTTC.

This clone was observed a single time. The chain links TRBV19 to TRBJ2-6; 13 nucleotides align to TRBD2. V dropped 3 bases and J dropped 5; count of bases not matched to a gene: 19. The CDR3 is 22 residues long. Germline lookup yields CDR1 LNHDA and CDR2 SQIVND (reference sequence). The CDR3 coding sequence is TGTGCCAGTAGTATTATTAAGGGCTGGACCGGGACTAGCGGGATGAGGGCCAACGTCCTGACTTTC. Translated, it gives CASSIIKGWTGTSGMRANVLTF.

The chain couples TRBV5-1 to TRBJ2-1; 7 bases are shared with TRBD2. The germline V gene has CDR1 SGHRS and CDR2 YFSETQ. The CDR3 covers 15 residues. Trimming at V came to 0 bases and at J to 3 bases, leaving 3 bases not matched to a gene. DNA for the CDR3: TGCGCCAGCAGCTTGGGTTCTAGCGGCTACAATGAGCAGTTCTTC. This translates into CASSLGSSGYNEQFF.

V gene TRBV10-1 combines with J gene TRBJ2-7, with 8 bases aligning to TRBD1. V shed 0 bases and J 2 bases; nucleotides not matched to a gene: 0. CDR3 length equals 14 residues. CDR1 is WNHNN and CDR2 is SYGVQD in the germline V gene (reference sequence). CDR3 nucleotides: TGCGCCAGCAGTGAGTCGACAGGGGCCTACGAGCAGTACTTC. This codes for CASSESTGAYEQYF.